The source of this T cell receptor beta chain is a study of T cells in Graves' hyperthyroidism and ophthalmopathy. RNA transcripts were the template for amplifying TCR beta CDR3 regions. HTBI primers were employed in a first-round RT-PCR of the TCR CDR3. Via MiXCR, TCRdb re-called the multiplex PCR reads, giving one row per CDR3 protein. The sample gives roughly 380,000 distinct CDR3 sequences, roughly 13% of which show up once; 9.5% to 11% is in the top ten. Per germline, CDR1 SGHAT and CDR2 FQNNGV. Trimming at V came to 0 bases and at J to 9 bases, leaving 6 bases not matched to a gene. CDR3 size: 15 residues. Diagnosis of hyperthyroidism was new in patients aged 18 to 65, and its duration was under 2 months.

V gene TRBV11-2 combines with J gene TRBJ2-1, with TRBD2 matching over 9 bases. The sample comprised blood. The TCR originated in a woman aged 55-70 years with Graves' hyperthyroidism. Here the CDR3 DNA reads TGTGCCAGCAGCTTAGAGGGCGGGAGGGGTCGTGAGCAGTTCTTC. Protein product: CASSLEGGRGREQFF.